The following is a T cell receptor beta chain sequence with its context. There is no known antigen for this receptor. There are no base qualities to consult, and no much larger clone falls within one base. The data are from a study of CD8+ T cells in alopecia areata (dated by TCRdb to 2016 to 2019). With regard to the full study: The treated patients, all with moderate-to-severe alopecia areata, were enrolled in an open-label pilot trial of oral tofacitinib given at 5 to 10 mg twice daily. Scalp tissue and sorted CD4+ and CD8+ peripheral blood T cells from patchy and totalis/universalis alopecia areata patients and from healthy controls were covered by human TCRbeta sequencing. TCRbeta CDR3 regions were amplified by immunoSEQ multiplex PCR with 35 Vbeta forward and 13 Jbeta reverse primers. Patients on tofacitinib were biopsied at baseline and after 4 and 24 weeks of treatment, and several of the patients also had a later scalp biopsy. Tofacitinib was given for 6 to 18 months, followed by 6 months of follow-up off drug to assess delayed response and recurrence. RNA came from the PAXgene miRNA kit for fixed scalp, the miRNeasy kit for PBMCs, and the RNeasy kit for mouse skin. Clonality in the scalp was compared among normal scalp (n=4), patchy alopecia areata scalp (n=8), and alopecia totalis/universalis scalp (n=8). For the treated patients, the SALT score, which quantifies what percentage of scalp surface area is affected, served as the measure of disease severity. In both human patients and the C3H/HeJ mouse model, the study applied high-throughput TCRbeta sequencing to look at T cell clonal expansion in alopecia areata.

The germline V gene yields SQVTM for CDR1 and ANQGSEA for CDR2. The CDR3 holds 17 amino acids from the cysteine to the phenylalanine. Left in the record is the CDR3 DNA by itself, 51 bases read in frame from the first base. Germline trimming: 4 bases from V, 6 bases from J; junction bases outside gene matches: 16. The library relied on the immunoSEQ multiplex PCR assay. To provide template for TCR sequencing, every sample had RNA extracted and reverse transcribed into cDNA. SuperScript III was used for first-strand cDNA synthesis, primed with a 2:1 mix of oligo-dT and random hexamers. A synthetic immune receptor repertoire was used to gauge amplification bias, and whatever bias remained was removed computationally. Concerning the study's data processing: Raw reads were preprocessed for error removal, and CDR3 was defined according to IMGT conventions as running from the conserved cysteine to phenylalanine. Clonality was calculated as 1 minus Shannon entropy normalized by log2 of the number of productive unique TCRs. CD4 or CD8 identity of scalp clones was inferred by cross-referencing scalp TCRbeta sequences with sorted blood CD4 and CD8 repertoires. In TCRdb, the immuneACCESS table is reduced to in-frame sequences with V and J assigned. These tables do not hold every clone; where another copy was compared, an unresolved V gene accounts for under half, and the others remain unexplained. From that table come the V and J calls and clone size; the DNA was used to work out D and trimming. This sample has about 140,000 clones in its table, and about 85% of those were observed once. Around 13% of the sample belongs to the ten largest clones.

Broader findings and caveats from the paper: Higher clonality and more expanded CD8+ clones were observed in lesional scalp than in normal scalp, particularly in alopecia totalis/universalis, a finding suggestive of antigenic drive. Tofacitinib significantly lowered scalp clonality and the number of expanded CD8+ clones among the top 100 scalp clones. Because the treated cohort was small and had just a single nonresponder, larger studies are needed to establish links between baseline CD8+ expansion and response. TCR sequences shared between patients were less clear than in mice, possibly partly because of HLA diversity in the patient population. Many expanded lesional clones persisted in scalp and blood during tofacitinib treatment, which may partly explain relapse after stopping treatment. Unlike mouse skin, which is dominated by gammadelta T cells, normal human skin has resident alphabeta T cells that are also sequenced, and this complicates analysis of the scalp TCR repertoire.

The meaning of the sample's time point label: around 4 weeks on oral tofacitinib. The sample's treatment or condition label is to be understood as: oral pan-JAK inhibitor, 5-10 mg twice daily. From alopecia areata patients, peripheral blood was collected along with lesional scalp punch biopsies. PBMCs were isolated by density centrifugation and stained for CD3, CD4 and CD8, and CD4+ and CD8+ T cells were sorted on a FACSAria. This chain is built from TRBV29-1 and TRBJ2-1, and 9 bases in between align with TRBD1. The receptor was derived from a human donor with alopecia areata. Here the sequenced sample was CD8+ T cells sorted from blood, taken at week 4, from a patient treated with tofacitinib. The bases read TGCAGCGTTGGAGGAACAGGGGGCGAGGGGGTCGCCAATGAGCAGTTCTTC. Its product reads: CSVGGTGGEGVANEQFF.